The clone carrying this T cell receptor (beta chain) was recorded a few times. Its antigen remains unidentified. The sample belongs to a study of cytomegalovirus exposure and HLA in healthy donors. The V gene end was trimmed by 3 bases and the J gene end by 10 bases; junction bases not matched to a gene: 9. Germline CDR1 and CDR2: SGHVS and FNYEAQ. The CDR3 sequence is 14 residues long. Data came from immunoSEQ multiplex PCR; TCRdb stores just in-frame clones and leaves some out. The repertoire holds 95,000 to 150,000 clones, with roughly 94% as singletons. Study results and limitations: Using the classifier, cytomegalovirus status was reportedly diagnosed with high specificity and sensitivity. First-cohort TCR clusters tended to co-occur in the 130 or so validation repertoires, a later analysis found. Associated with cytomegalovirus, according to the listing, were about 160 TCR beta chains.

The source material was PBMCs. The rearrangement joins TRBV7-6 to TRBJ2-1; 7 bases align to TRBD1. This TCR was sampled from a woman between 18 and 30 years old in good health and CMV-seronegative. CDR3 amino acids: CASSLWLRQGEQFF. The CDR3 DNA follows: TGTGCCAGCAGCTTGTGGCTACGACAGGGAGAGCAGTTCTTC.